These 26 T cell receptor beta chains were all obtained from the same sample, sequenced in a study of blood T cell repertoires in COVID-19. The assay was immunoSEQ multiplex PCR, and TCRdb's table has in-frame clones only and misses some. The repertoire holds 240,000 or so clones, with approximately 86% as singletons. The source material was peripheral blood. These receptors originate from a woman in her 70s with active or convalescent COVID-19.

V gene TRBV5-1 combines with J gene TRBJ2-1, with TRBD1 as a possible D gene (5 bases). Germline assignment: CDR1 SGHRS and CDR2 YFSETQ. The CDR3 is 14 amino acids. Trimming removed 0 bases from V and 7 bases from J, with 11 bases in between. The CDR3 DNA is TGCGCCAGCAGCTTGGAGGGGCACAAGAATGAGCAGTTCTTC. Translation: CASSLEGHKNEQFF.

This chain links TRBV6-6 with TRBJ1-4; D is ambiguous. Germline CDR1 is MNHNY and CDR2 is SVGAGI (reference sequence). This CDR3 region has 12 residues. The V gene lost 2 bases and the J gene lost 10 bases, with 8 bases spanning the gap. CDR3 loop: CASSYANRKLFF. The CDR3 DNA sequence: TGTGCCAGCAGTTACGCCAATAGAAAACTGTTTTTT.

The chain joins TRBV16 to TRBJ1-1, with TRBD1 as a possible D gene (6 bases). Trimming took 5 bases from V and 7 from J, leaving 14 bases between them. CDR1 KGHSY and CDR2 FQNENV come from the germline V gene. CDR3 size: 13 residues. The CDR3 is CASSSTRTVEAFF. The CDR3, as DNA: TGTGCCAGCAGCTCCACTAGGACAGTTGAAGCTTTCTTT.

The chain employs TRBV19 and TRBJ1-4, with 7 bases fitting TRBD1. CDR1 and CDR2 (germline): LNHDA, SQIVND (reference sequence). V lost 10 bases and J lost 8; bases outside the gene matches: 16. The CDR3 spans 15 residues. CDR3: CATRPTGTVYEKLFF. The CDR3 DNA reads as TGTGCCACCCGGCCCACCGGGACAGTTTACGAAAAACTGTTTTTT.

The CDR3 loop reads CASDDGVVETQYF. The CDR3 region has the DNA TGCGCCAGCGACGACGGGGTGGTTGAGACCCAGTACTTC. The chain is built from TRBV5-1 and TRBJ2-5; possibly TRBD2 for D (5 bases). Per germline, CDR1 SGHRS and CDR2 YFSETQ. The CDR3 has 13 amino acids. V lost 7 bases and J 5 bases, leaving 15 bases between the germline ends.

The genes are TRBV5-5 and TRBJ2-5, with D hard to call. The germline CDR1 and CDR2 sequences are SGHKS and YYEKEE (reference sequence). V shed 0 bases and J shed 5 bases, with 11 bases lying between them. There are 14 residues in the CDR3. In DNA, the CDR3 is TGTGCCAGCAGCTTGGATACGGGTAGGGAGACCCAGTACTTC. As protein: CASSLDTGRETQYF.

The rearrangement links TRBV20-1 to TRBJ1-5, with 9 positions matching TRBD1. V shed 3 bases and J 9 bases; nucleotides not matched to a gene: 6. CDR1 is DFQATT, CDR2 SNEGSKA, per germline (reference sequence). The CDR3 length is 13 residues. The chain's CDR3 is CSASTGGLGPQHF. The CDR3 nucleotides are TGCAGTGCTAGTACAGGGGGCCTGGGGCCCCAGCATTTT.

The V and J genes are TRBV6-5 and TRBJ2-5; 10 bases align to TRBD2. V shed 2 bases, J shed 5 bases, and the junction held 2 bases outside the gene matches. This CDR3 spans 14 amino acids. CDR1 is MNHEY and CDR2 is SVGAGI in the germline V gene. CDR3 DNA sequence: TGTGCCAGCAGTTACAGCGGGGGGGCTGAGACCCAGTACTTC. Protein product: CASSYSGGAETQYF.

The rearrangement links TRBV6-5 to TRBJ1-2; D possibly corresponds to TRBD1 (6 bases). V lost 7 bases to trimming and J lost 7 bases, with 16 bases between them. The CDR3 has 13 amino acids. Germline CDR1 reads MNHEY; CDR2 reads SVGAGI. The CDR3 protein is CASKEGGSGGYTF. The DNA for the CDR3 is TGTGCCAGCAAAGAAGGGGGTTCGGGTGGCTACACCTTC.

The chain couples TRBV7-9 to TRBJ1-1, with no clear D. The CDR3 loop spans 14 amino acids. V was cut by 1 base and J by 6 bases, with 12 bases left in between. Germline V gene sequence: CDR1 SEHNR, CDR2 FQNEAQ (reference sequence). This chain's CDR3 is CASSLEAGIAEAFF. The CDR3 DNA reads as TGTGCCAGCAGCTTAGAGGCGGGGATTGCTGAAGCTTTCTTT.

CDR3 nucleotides: TGCGCCAGCAGCCCGTACGGCAGGGGGCTAAGCGGGGAGCTGTTTTTT. Protein sequence: CASSPYGRGLSGELFF. The chain carries TRBV5-1 and TRBJ2-2; 8 bases align to TRBD1. V shed 4 bases and J 7 bases; nucleotides not matched to a gene: 12. Germline CDR1 reads SGHRS; CDR2 reads YFSETQ. CDR3 size: 16 residues.

The gene calls are TRBV4-3 and TRBJ1-4; maybe TRBD1 (6 bases). CDR1 and CDR2 from the germline V gene are LGHNA and YSLEER. V lost 3 bases and J lost 6, with 11 bases in between. The CDR3 is 14 amino acids. In DNA, the CDR3 is TGCGCCAGCAGCCACGGAGGGGGGGATGAAAAACTGTTTTTT. Protein: CASSHGGGDEKLFF.

This clone was observed a single time. The CDR3 nucleotides read TGTGCCAGCAGTTACCACAACTACGAGCAGTACTTC. Protein product: CASSYHNYEQYF. The chain combines TRBV6-2 or TRBV6-3 with TRBJ2-7; D ambiguous. V lost 2 bases, J lost 3 bases, and 5 bases lay in between. This CDR3 is built from 12 residues. Germline V gives CDR1 MNHEY, CDR2 SVGEGT.

The gene calls are TRBV14 and TRBJ2-7, with TRBD2 matching 8 bases. The V gene end was trimmed by 4 bases and the J gene end by 4 bases; junction bases not matched to a gene: 3. The germline V gene encodes CDR1 SGHDN and CDR2 FVKESK. The CDR3 loop spans 13 amino acids. The CDR3 loop reads CASSRTSLYEQYF. The CDR3 DNA is TGTGCCAGCAGCCGGACTAGCTTATACGAGCAGTACTTC.

This chain uses TRBV7-6 with TRBJ2-6; maybe TRBD1 (5 bases). This CDR3 comprises 17 residues. Trimming took off 6 bases at V and 0 bases at J, with 15 bases between the two ends. The germline V gene encodes CDR1 SGHVS and CDR2 FNYEAQ. Written as DNA, the CDR3 is TGTGCCAGCAGTCCGGACATAAGGGCCTCTGGGGCCAACGTCCTGACTTTC. Protein product: CASSPDIRASGANVLTF.

DNA of the CDR3: TGTGCCAGCAGCCTCGGGGGGAACACTGAAGCTTTCTTT. This sequence encodes CASSLGGNTEAFF. The chain joins TRBV3-1 (or the pseudogene TRBV3-2) to TRBJ1-1; tentative D call: TRBD1 (5 bases). The V and J ends lost 4 bases and 1 base respectively, with 7 bases between them. The CDR3 has 13 residues. Germline V gene sequence: CDR1 LGHDT, CDR2 YNNKEL (reference sequence).

The CDR3 DNA is TGTGCCAGCAGCTTATTCCTCGGGGGCAATCAGCCCCAGCATTTT. This codes for CASSLFLGGNQPQHF. The V gene is TRBV7-2, the J gene TRBJ1-5; D call uncertain. With 2 bases removed from V and 2 bases from J, the gap between germline ends came to 10 bases. Germline CDR1 is SGHTA and CDR2 is FQGNSA. This CDR3 contains 15 residues.

This CDR3 reads CASSFTPTGTYGYTF. CDR3 coding DNA: TGTGCCAGCAGCTTCACCCCTACAGGGACCTATGGCTACACCTTC. This sequence joins TRBV11-1 and TRBJ1-2; D might be TRBD1 (6 bases). This CDR3 contains 15 residues. V shed 3 bases and J shed 4 bases, with 15 bases lying between them. Germline CDR1 and CDR2: SGHAT and FQDESV (reference sequence).

In DNA form, the CDR3 reads TGCGCCAGCAGCTGGGGACACAACCAAGAGACCCAGTACTTC. Translated: CASSWGHNQETQYF. This sequence joins TRBV5-1 and TRBJ2-5, with TRBD1 as a possible D gene (6 bases). V shed 3 bases and J shed 0 bases, with 9 bases lying between them. The CDR3 runs to 14 residues. Per the germline V gene, CDR1 is SGHRS and CDR2 is YFSETQ.

The J gene is TRBJ1-6, the V gene TRBV9; a possible D gene is TRBD1 (5 bases). Trimming removed 0 bases at V and 6 bases at J, with 16 bases between. The germline gives CDR1 SGDLS, CDR2 YYNGEE. The CDR3 contains 17 residues. The CDR3 loop reads CASSVGPGHVLNSPLHF. The CDR3 DNA sequence: TGTGCCAGCAGCGTAGGACCTGGACACGTCCTTAATTCACCCCTCCACTTT. Complete variable domain (other parts from reference TRBV9 and TRBJ1-6): DSGVTQTPKHLITATGQRVTLRCSPRSGDLSVYWYQQSLDQGLQFLIQYYNGEERAKGNILERFSAQQFPDLHSELNLSSLELGDSALYFCASSVGPGHVLNSPLHFGNGTRLTVT.

The V call is TRBV7-7, the J call TRBJ1-1; possible D gene TRBD1, 6 bases. Trimming took off 5 bases at V and 0 bases at J, with 16 bases between the two ends. The CDR3 contains 16 residues. Germline V gene sequence: CDR1 SSHAT, CDR2 FNYEAQ (reference sequence). CDR3 region: CASSPIMGGLNTEAFF. CDR3 in DNA: TGTGCCAGCAGCCCCATCATGGGGGGGCTGAACACTGAAGCTTTCTTT.

The V call is TRBV7-9, the J call TRBJ1-2; TRBD1 matches at 7 bases. This CDR3 has 12 residues. V was pared by 5 bases and J by 7 bases, with 4 bases of the junction left unmatched. Germline CDR1 reads SEHNR; CDR2 reads FQNEAQ (reference sequence). The CDR3 sequence is CASSLGDSGYTF. The CDR3 DNA reads as TGTGCCAGCAGCCTAGGGGACAGTGGCTACACCTTC.

The gene calls are TRBV6-5 and TRBJ1-2; D is undetermined. The V gene lost 8 bases and the J gene lost 4 bases, with 17 bases spanning the gap. The CDR3 runs to 14 residues. In germline, CDR1 is MNHEY, CDR2 SVGAGI. The CDR3 region is CASSSGEAFYGYTF. The CDR3, as DNA: TGTGCCAGCTCATCTGGGGAGGCCTTCTATGGCTACACCTTC.

The DNA of the CDR3 is TGTGCCAGCTCCGGGGTTGGACAGCCCCAGCATTTT. Protein sequence: CASSGVGQPQHF. The rearrangement joins TRBV6-6 to TRBJ1-5; D ambiguous. Trimming shortened V by 8 bases and J by 7 bases, and 12 bases separated the two germline ends. This CDR3 region has 12 residues. Germline values: CDR1 MNHNY, CDR2 SVGAGI (reference sequence).

The J gene is TRBJ1-5, the V gene TRBV9; no reliable D call. The V end lost 2 bases, the J end lost 1 base, and 7 bases lay between the germline ends. Germline V gene lookup returns CDR1 SGDLS and CDR2 YYNGEE. The length of the CDR3 is 14 residues. CDR3 sequence: CASSVNQSNQPQHF. CDR3 nucleotides: TGTGCCAGCAGCGTTAATCAGAGCAATCAGCCCCAGCATTTT.

Comments on this clone: The same CDR3 can be traced to other DNA sequences in this sample. The CDR3: CASSLTGYTEAFF. CDR3 nucleotides: TGCGCCAGCAGCCTCACAGGGTACACTGAAGCTTTCTTT. V and J are TRBV5-1 and TRBJ1-1, with D possibly matching TRBD1 (6 bases). The germline CDR1 and CDR2 sequences are SGHRS and YFSETQ. This CDR3 has 13 residues. Trimming cost V 4 bases and J 3 bases, with 10 bases left between them. The whole variable domain, remainder taken from reference TRBV5-1 and TRBJ1-1, is KAGVTQTPRYLIKTRGQQVTLSCSPISGHRSVSWYQQTPGQGLQFLFEYFSETQRNKGNFPGRFSGRQFSNSRSEMNVSTLELGDSALYLCASSLTGYTEAFFGQGTRLTVV.